What follows is one T cell receptor beta chain and its context. Its cognate antigen is unknown. Sample treatment: oral pan-JAK inhibitor, 5-10 mg twice daily. Sorting of PBMCs yielded the CD4+ and CD8+ T cells. The data are from a study of CD8+ T cells in alopecia areata. The wider study: Severity in treated patients was scored by percentage of scalp area affected. General study findings and limits: Many expanded lesional clones persisted during tofacitinib (in both scalp and blood). Expanded CD8+ clones among the top 100, as well as scalp clonality, were significantly decreased by tofacitinib.

It was cDNA, reverse transcribed from extracted RNA, that served as the sequencing template. Produced via immunoSEQ multiplex PCR; TCRdb's table is partial and in-frame only. Of around 190,000 clones listed, around 64% are singletons. V gave up 5 bases and J gave up 2 bases, with 20 bases separating them. The CDR3 contains 17 residues. Germline CDR1 reads SGHAT; CDR2 reads FQNNGV. Sequencing used CD4+ T cells sorted from blood, obtained around week 50, from a patient treated with tofacitinib. This chain connects TRBV11-2 to TRBJ2-3; D may match TRBD1 or TRBD2 (5 bases each). This clonotype originated in a human donor with alopecia areata. The CDR3 sequence is CASSTQSKGPLTDTQYF. CDR3 nucleotides: TGTGCCAGCAGCACGCAATCGAAGGGACCTCTCACAGATACGCAGTATTTT.